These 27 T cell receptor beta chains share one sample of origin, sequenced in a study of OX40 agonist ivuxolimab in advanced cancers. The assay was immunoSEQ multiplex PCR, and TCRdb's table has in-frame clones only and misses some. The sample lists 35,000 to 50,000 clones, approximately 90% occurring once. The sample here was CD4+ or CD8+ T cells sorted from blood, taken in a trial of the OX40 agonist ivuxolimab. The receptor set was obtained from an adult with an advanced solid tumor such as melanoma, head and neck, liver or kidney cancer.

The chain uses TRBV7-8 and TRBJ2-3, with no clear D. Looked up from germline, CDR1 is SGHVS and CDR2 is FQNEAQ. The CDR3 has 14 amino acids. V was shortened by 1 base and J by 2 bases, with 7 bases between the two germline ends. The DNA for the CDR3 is TGTGCCAGCAGCTTAGTCGGCTTCACAGATACGCAGTATTTT. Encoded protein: CASSLVGFTDTQYF.

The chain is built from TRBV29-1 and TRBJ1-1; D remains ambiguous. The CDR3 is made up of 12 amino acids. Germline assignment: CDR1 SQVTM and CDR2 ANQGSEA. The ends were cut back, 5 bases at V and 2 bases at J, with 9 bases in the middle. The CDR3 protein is CSVWVVNTEAFF. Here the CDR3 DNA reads TGCAGCGTTTGGGTTGTTAACACTGAAGCTTTCTTT.

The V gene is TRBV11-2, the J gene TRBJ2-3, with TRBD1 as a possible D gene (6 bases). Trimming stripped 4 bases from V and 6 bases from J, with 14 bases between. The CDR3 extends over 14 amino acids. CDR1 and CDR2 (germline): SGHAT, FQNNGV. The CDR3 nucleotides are TGTGCCAGCAGCTCCGCCCAGGGGTTGGATACGCAGTATTTT. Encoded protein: CASSSAQGLDTQYF.

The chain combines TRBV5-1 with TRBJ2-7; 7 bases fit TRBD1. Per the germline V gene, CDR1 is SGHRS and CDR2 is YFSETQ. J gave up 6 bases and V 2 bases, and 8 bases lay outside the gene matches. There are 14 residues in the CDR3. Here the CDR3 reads CASSFAGGGGEQYF. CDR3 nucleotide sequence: TGCGCCAGCAGCTTTGCAGGGGGTGGAGGCGAGCAGTACTTC.

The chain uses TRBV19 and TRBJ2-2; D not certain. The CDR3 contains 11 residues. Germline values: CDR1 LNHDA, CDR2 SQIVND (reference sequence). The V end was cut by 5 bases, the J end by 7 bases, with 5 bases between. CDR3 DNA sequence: TGTGCCAGTAGTTACAACGGGGAGCTGTTTTTT. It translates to CASSYNGELFF.

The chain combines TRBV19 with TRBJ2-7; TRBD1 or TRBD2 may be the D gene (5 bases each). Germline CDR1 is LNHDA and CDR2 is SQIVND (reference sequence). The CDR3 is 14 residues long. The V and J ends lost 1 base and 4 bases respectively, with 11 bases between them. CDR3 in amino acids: CASSIGGNGYEQYF. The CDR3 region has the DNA TGTGCCAGTAGTATAGGGGGGAACGGGTACGAGCAGTACTTC.

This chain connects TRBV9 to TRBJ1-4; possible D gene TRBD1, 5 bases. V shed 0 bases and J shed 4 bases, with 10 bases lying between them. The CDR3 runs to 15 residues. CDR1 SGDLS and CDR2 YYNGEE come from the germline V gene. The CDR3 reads CASSVGGRINEKLFF. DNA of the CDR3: TGTGCCAGCAGCGTAGGGGGACGGATTAATGAAAAACTGTTTTTT.

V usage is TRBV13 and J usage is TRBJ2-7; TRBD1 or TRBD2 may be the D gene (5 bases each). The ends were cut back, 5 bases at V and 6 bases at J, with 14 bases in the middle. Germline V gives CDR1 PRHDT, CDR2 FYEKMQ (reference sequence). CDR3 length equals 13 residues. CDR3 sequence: CASSKSGAREQYF. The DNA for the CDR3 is TGTGCCAGCAGCAAATCCGGGGCACGCGAGCAGTACTTC.

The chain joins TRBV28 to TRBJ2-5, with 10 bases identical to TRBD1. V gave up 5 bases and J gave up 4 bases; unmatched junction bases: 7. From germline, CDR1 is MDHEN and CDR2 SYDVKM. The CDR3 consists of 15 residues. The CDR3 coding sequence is TGTGCCAGCAGTCTCTCCGGGACAGGGGCAGAGACCCAGTACTTC. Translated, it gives CASSLSGTGAETQYF.

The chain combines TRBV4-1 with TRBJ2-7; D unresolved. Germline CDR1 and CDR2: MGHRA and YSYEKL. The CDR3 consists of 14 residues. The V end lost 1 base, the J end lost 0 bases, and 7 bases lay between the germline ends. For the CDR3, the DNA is TGCGCCAGCAGCCAAGGCACGGCCTCCTACGAGCAGTACTTC. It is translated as CASSQGTASYEQYF.

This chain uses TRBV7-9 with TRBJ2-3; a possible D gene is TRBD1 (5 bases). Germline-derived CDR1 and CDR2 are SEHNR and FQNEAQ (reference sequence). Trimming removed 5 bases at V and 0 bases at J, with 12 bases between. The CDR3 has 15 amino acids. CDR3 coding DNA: TGTGCCAGCAGCCTAACCCAGGGTAGCACAGATACGCAGTATTTT. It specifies CASSLTQGSTDTQYF.

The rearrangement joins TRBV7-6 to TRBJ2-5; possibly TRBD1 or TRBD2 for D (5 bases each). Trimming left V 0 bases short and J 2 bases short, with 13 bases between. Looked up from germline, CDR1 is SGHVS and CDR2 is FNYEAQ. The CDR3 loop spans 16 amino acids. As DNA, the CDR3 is TGTGCCAGCAGCTTAGCGGGGCTCGGAGGTCAAGAGACCCAGTACTTC. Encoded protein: CASSLAGLGGQETQYF.

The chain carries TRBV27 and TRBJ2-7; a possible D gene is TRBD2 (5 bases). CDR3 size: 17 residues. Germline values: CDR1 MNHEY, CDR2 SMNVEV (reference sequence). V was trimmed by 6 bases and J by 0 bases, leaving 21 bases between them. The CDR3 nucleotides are TGTGCCAGCAGGACTATACCCCCCGACCGCGACTCCTACGAGCAGTACTTC. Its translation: CASRTIPPDRDSYEQYF.

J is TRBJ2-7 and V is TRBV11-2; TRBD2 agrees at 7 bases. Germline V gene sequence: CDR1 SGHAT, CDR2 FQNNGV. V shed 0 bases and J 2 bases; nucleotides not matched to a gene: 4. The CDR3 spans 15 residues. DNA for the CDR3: TGTGCCAGCAGCTTAGATCCTAGCGGCCCCTACGAGCAGTACTTC. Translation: CASSLDPSGPYEQYF. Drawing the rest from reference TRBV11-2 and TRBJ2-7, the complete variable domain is EAGVAQSPRYKIIEKRQSVAFWCNPISGHATLYWYQQILGQGPKLLIQFQNNGVVDDSQLPKDRFSAERLKGVDSTLKIQPAKLEDSAVYLCASSLDPSGPYEQYFGPGTRLTVT.

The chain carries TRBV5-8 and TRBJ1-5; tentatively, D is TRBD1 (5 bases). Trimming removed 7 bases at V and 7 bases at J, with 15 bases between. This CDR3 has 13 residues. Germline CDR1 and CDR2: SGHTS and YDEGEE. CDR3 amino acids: CASDSGDGQPQHF. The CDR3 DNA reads TGTGCCAGCGACTCGGGGGACGGGCAGCCCCAGCATTTT.

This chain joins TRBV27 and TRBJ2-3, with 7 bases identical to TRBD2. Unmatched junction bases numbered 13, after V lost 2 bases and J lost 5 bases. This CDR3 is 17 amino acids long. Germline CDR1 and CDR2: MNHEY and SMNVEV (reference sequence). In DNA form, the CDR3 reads TGTGCCAGCAGTTTACCGTCTGGGGGAGGGCCCGGAGATACGCAGTATTTT. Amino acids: CASSLPSGGGPGDTQYF.

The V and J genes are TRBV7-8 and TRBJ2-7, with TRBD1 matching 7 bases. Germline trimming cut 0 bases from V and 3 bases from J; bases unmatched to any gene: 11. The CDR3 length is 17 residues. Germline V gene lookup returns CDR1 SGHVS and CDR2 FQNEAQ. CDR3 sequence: CASSLAPPGQFVYEQYF. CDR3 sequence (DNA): TGTGCCAGCAGCTTAGCCCCACCGGGACAGTTTGTCTACGAGCAGTACTTC.

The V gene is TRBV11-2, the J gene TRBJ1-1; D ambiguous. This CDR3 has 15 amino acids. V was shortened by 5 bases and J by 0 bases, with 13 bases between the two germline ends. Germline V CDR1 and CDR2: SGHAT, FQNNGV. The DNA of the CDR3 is TGTGCCAGCAGCCCCTTCGGGCAGTTGAACACTGAAGCTTTCTTT. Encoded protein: CASSPFGQLNTEAFF.

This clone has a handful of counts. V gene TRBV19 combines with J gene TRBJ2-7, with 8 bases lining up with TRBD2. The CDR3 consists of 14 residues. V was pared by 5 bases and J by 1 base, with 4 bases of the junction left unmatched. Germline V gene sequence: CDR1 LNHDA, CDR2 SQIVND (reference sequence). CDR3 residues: CASSYSGSSYEQYF. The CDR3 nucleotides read TGTGCCAGTAGTTACAGCGGGAGTTCCTACGAGCAGTACTTC.

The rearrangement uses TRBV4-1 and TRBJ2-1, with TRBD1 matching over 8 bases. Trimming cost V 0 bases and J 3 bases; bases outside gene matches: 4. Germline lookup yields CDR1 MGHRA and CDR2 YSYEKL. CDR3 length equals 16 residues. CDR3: CASSQDSGTGYNEQFF. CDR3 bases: TGCGCCAGCAGCCAAGATAGTGGGACAGGCTACAATGAGCAGTTCTTC.

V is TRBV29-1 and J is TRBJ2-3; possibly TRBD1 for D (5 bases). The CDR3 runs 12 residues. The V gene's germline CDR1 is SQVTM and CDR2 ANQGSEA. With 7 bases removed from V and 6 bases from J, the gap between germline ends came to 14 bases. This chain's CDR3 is CSAYTQGDTQYF. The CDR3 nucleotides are TGCAGCGCCTACACCCAGGGTGATACGCAGTATTTT.

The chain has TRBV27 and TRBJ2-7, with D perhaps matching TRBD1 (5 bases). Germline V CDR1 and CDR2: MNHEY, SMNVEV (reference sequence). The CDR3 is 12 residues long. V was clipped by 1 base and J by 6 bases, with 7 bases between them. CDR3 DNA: TGTGCCAGCAGTTTATTAGGGGCCGAGCAGTACTTC. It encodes CASSLLGAEQYF.

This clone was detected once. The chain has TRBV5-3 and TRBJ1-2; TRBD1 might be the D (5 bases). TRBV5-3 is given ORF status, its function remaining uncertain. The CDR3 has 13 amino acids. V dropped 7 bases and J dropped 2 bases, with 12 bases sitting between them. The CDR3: CARPETENYGYTF. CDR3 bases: TGTGCCAGACCCGAGACAGAGAACTATGGCTACACCTTC.

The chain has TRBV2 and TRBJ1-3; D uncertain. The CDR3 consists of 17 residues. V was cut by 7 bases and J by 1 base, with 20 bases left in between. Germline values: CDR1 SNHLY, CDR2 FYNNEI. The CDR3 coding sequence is TGTGCCAGCATTGGGGTACCAGTGGATAATTCTGGAAACACCATATATTTT. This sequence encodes CASIGVPVDNSGNTIYF.

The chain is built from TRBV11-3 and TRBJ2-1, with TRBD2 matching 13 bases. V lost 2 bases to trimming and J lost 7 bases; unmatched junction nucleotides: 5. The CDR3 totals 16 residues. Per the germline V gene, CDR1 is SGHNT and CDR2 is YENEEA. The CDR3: CASSLSGLAGVNEQFF. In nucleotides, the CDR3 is TGTGCCAGCAGCTTAAGTGGACTAGCGGGAGTAAATGAGCAGTTCTTC.

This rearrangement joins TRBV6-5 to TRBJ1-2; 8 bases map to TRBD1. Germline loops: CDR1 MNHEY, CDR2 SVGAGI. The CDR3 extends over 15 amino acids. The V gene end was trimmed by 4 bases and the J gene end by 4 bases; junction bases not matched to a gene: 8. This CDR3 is CASSWTGTGIYGYTF. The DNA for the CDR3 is TGTGCCAGCAGTTGGACCGGGACAGGCATCTATGGCTACACCTTC.

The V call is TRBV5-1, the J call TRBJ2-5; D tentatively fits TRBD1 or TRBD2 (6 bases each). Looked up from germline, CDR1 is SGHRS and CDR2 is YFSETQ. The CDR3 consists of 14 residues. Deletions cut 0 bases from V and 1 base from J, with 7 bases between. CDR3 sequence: CASSLEGGQETQYF. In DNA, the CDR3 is TGCGCCAGCAGCTTGGAGGGGGGCCAAGAGACCCAGTACTTC. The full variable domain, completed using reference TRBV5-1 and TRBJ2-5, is KAGVTQTPRYLIKTRGQQVTLSCSPISGHRSVSWYQQTPGQGLQFLFEYFSETQRNKGNFPGRFSGRQFSNSRSEMNVSTLELGDSALYLCASSLEGGQETQYFGPGTRLLVL.